This TCR beta chain was observed in a study of blood T cell repertoires in COVID-19. Self-reported history from a screening survey and questionnaire set each donor's cohort. Germline assignment: CDR1 SEHNR and CDR2 FQNEAQ (reference sequence). Trimming at V came to 5 bases and at J to 2 bases, leaving 11 bases not matched to a gene. The CDR3 length is 16 residues. Generated by immunoSEQ multiplex PCR, the TCRdb table keeps only in-frame clones and is missing some. The profile covers fewer than 350,000 clones, with roughly 90% appearing a single time and approximately 1% taken by the ten largest. The sample comprised PBMCs or T cells enriched from blood (not recorded which). The origin of this receptor is a woman aged 30 to 39 who had been exposed to COVID-19. The chain uses TRBV7-9 and TRBJ2-7; the match to TRBD2 covers 8 bases. CDR3 amino acids: CASSPPWREAPYEQYF. The CDR3 DNA sequence: TGTGCCAGCAGCCCCCCTTGGCGGGAGGCCCCCTACGAGCAGTACTTC.